These T cell receptor beta chains were read from a single sample in a study of neurological immune-mediated disorders. TCRdb re-called the 5' RACE reads with MiXCR, one entry per CDR3 protein. The repertoire holds about 53,000 distinct CDR3 sequences, with about a tenth as singletons. The sequenced sample consisted of PBMCs. These receptors were collected from a woman aged 35 to 49 in good health. Both conserved end residues are part of each CDR3. The D gene is left open where the match is weak. A row's size may be missing; if present it is once, few, many or a size class.

j_call	v_call	d_call	clone_size	cdr3_aa	cdr3_nt
TRBJ1-5	TRBV5-1	.	many	CASSLGTEAQPQHF	TGCGCCAGCAGCTTGGGGACAGAAGCACAGCCCCAGCATTTT
TRBJ2-3	TRBV7-2	.	many	CASSIRQDDTQYF	TGTGCCAGCAGCATAAGACAGGACGATACGCAGTATTTT
TRBJ2-7	TRBV5-1	TRBD2	many	CASSSGTSGMDEQYF	TGCGCCAGCAGCTCGGGGACTAGCGGGATGGACGAGCAGTACTTC
TRBJ2-3	TRBV5-6	TRBD2	many	CASSLGTSGRGMTDTQYF	TGTGCCAGCAGCTTGGGGACTAGCGGGAGAGGTATGACAGATACGCAGTATTTT
TRBJ2-1	TRBV20-1	TRBD1	many	CSASRTGSSYNEQFF	TGCAGTGCTAGCCGGACAGGGAGCTCCTACAATGAGCAGTTCTTC
TRBJ1-1	TRBV20-1	.	many	CSASPQGRVAFF	TGCAGTGCTAGCCCCCAGGGGAGAGTTGCTTTCTTT
TRBJ2-7	TRBV27	TRBD1	many	CASSLGQDYEQYF	TGTGCCAGCAGTTTAGGACAGGACTACGAGCAGTACTTC
TRBJ2-2	TRBV5-1	.	many	CASSLDFDPNTGELFF	TGCGCCAGCAGCTTGGATTTTGACCCGAACACCGGGGAGCTGTTTTTT
TRBJ2-5	TRBV5-6	.	many	CASSFSGGWQETQYF	TGTGCCAGCAGCTTCTCAGGGGGGTGGCAAGAGACCCAGTACTTC
TRBJ2-5	TRBV5-1	.	.	CASSLDRGGTQYF	TGCGCCAGCAGCTTGGACAGGGGAGGGACCCAGTACTTC
TRBJ1-4	TRBV15	.	many	CATSGGAREKLFF	TGTGCCACCAGCGGAGGGGCTCGTGAAAAACTGTTTTTT
TRBJ2-7	TRBV5-1	TRBD2	many	CASSRGLAGEEQYF	TGCGCCAGCAGCAGGGGACTAGCGGGCGAGGAGCAGTACTTC
TRBJ1-5	TRBV15	TRBD1	.	CASSAQGQGAQPQHF	TGTGCCTCCAGCGCCCAAGGACAGGGGGCCCAGCCCCAGCATTTT
TRBJ1-5	TRBV21-1	.	few	CASITRQGREPQHF	TGTGCCAGCATCACTAGACAGGGTCGGGAGCCCCAGCATTTT
TRBJ2-2	TRBV15	.	many	CATSRAGLLTGELFF	TGTGCCACCAGCAGAGCCGGTCTATTGACCGGGGAGCTGTTTTTT
TRBJ2-7	TRBV7-2	TRBD1	many	CASSVTGTGTYEQYF	TGTGCCAGCAGCGTAACCGGGACAGGGACCTACGAGCAGTACTTC
TRBJ1-1	TRBV7-6	.	many	CASSLAGPRAEAFF	TGTGCCAGCAGCTTAGCGGGCCCAAGGGCTGAAGCTTTCTTT
TRBJ2-5	TRBV24-1	.	many	CATSGDPQETQYF	TGTGCCACCAGTGGAGACCCCCAAGAGACCCAGTACTTC
TRBJ2-7	TRBV2	TRBD2	many	CASSDATSEYEQYF	TGTGCCAGCAGTGACGCGACTAGCGAGTACGAGCAGTACTTC
TRBJ2-4	TRBV9	.	many	CASSVPYLRMSKNIQYF	TGTGCCAGCAGCGTACCCTATTTGAGGATGTCCAAAAACATTCAGTACTTC
TRBJ2-1	TRBV7-3	.	.	CASSEGGGFGNEQFF	TGTGCCAGCAGCGAAGGAGGGGGCTTCGGCAATGAGCAGTTCTTC
TRBJ2-1	TRBV7-2	.	many	CASSLASISEQFF	TGTGCCAGCAGCTTAGCGAGTATTAGTGAGCAGTTCTTC
TRBJ1-5	TRBV2	.	.	CASKELHSNQPQHF	TGTGCCAGCAAAGAGCTTCATAGCAATCAGCCCCAGCATTTT
TRBJ2-1	TRBV24-1	TRBD2	many	CATSDGRNPLEREGDEQFF	TGTGCCACCAGTGATGGCCGTAACCCCTTAGAGCGGGAGGGCGATGAGCAGTTCTTC
TRBJ1-2	TRBV27	TRBD1	many	CASSLWPRQGVGYGYTF	TGTGCCAGCAGTTTATGGCCGCGACAGGGGGTAGGCTATGGCTACACCTTC
TRBJ2-2	TRBV29-1	TRBD1	few	CSVEDPQGDTGELFF	TGCAGCGTTGAAGATCCGCAGGGGGACACCGGGGAGCTGTTTTTT
TRBJ2-7	TRBV10-2	TRBD2	many	CASSDLHLTSGSYEQYF	TGCGCCAGCAGTGACCTCCATTTGACTAGCGGGAGTTACGAGCAGTACTTC
TRBJ1-2	TRBV7-2	TRBD1	many	CASSLGQGVTNYGYTF	TGTGCCAGCAGCCTAGGACAGGGGGTGACTAACTATGGCTACACCTTC
TRBJ2-1	TRBV6-5	TRBD2	.	CVSSYRGSGRGGDEQFF	TGTGTCAGCAGTTACCGCGGGAGCGGGAGAGGAGGTGATGAGCAGTTCTTC
TRBJ2-1	TRBV18	TRBD2	many	CASSLAGVGNEQFF	TGTGCCAGCTCACTAGCGGGAGTTGGGAATGAGCAGTTCTTC
TRBJ2-5	TRBV5-1	TRBD2	.	CASSLAKRGFQETQYF	TGCGCCAGCAGCTTGGCCAAGCGGGGGTTTCAAGAGACCCAGTACTTC
TRBJ2-1	TRBV12-3/TRBV12-4	TRBD2	many	CASSPGLAGGWHEQFF	TGTGCCAGCAGCCCTGGCCTAGCGGGAGGTTGGCATGAGCAGTTCTTC
TRBJ2-1	TRBV5-1	.	many	CASSLRGGLYNEQFF	TGCGCCAGCAGCTTAAGAGGGGGACTCTACAATGAGCAGTTCTTC
TRBJ2-1	TRBV5-1	TRBD2	many	CASTAAGGLNEQFF	TGCGCCAGCACCGCGGCGGGAGGGTTAAATGAGCAGTTCTTC
TRBJ2-1	TRBV29-1	.	.	CSVALGPSSYNEQFF	TGCAGCGTTGCTCTCGGGCCGAGCTCCTACAATGAGCAGTTCTTC
TRBJ2-2	TRBV25-1	.	.	CASRRGAGAGELFF	TGTGCCAGCAGGAGAGGGGCAGGGGCCGGGGAGCTGTTTTTT
TRBJ2-4	TRBV12-3/TRBV12-4	.	many	CASSFQGNIQYF	TGTGCCAGCAGTTTTCAAGGAAACATTCAGTACTTC
TRBJ1-3	TRBV6-1	.	many	CASSEDLSGNTIYF	TGTGCCAGCAGTGAAGATCTCTCTGGAAACACCATATATTTT
TRBJ1-2	TRBV29-1	.	many	CSVERLLTSNYGYTF	TGCAGCGTTGAAAGACTCCTCACCTCTAACTATGGCTACACCTTC
TRBJ1-1	TRBV20-1	.	many	CSARVVSVGLTTEAFF	TGCAGTGCTAGAGTCGTGTCGGTGGGGCTAACCACTGAAGCTTTCTTT
TRBJ2-2	TRBV29-1	.	many	CSAHGRKAGELFF	TGCAGCGCCCACGGACGGAAGGCCGGGGAGCTGTTTTTT
TRBJ2-1	TRBV4-1	TRBD2	many	CASSQDSSGGAYEQFF	TGCGCCAGCAGCCAAGACTCTAGCGGGGGGGCCTATGAGCAGTTCTTC
TRBJ2-7	TRBV18	TRBD1	few	CASSPLRDRGYEQYF	TGTGCCAGCTCACCGCTCCGGGACAGGGGCTACGAGCAGTACTTC
TRBJ2-2	TRBV7-2	.	.	CASIKTGRVRTGEQFF	TGTGCCAGCATAAAAACGGGGCGAGTTAGAACCGGGGAGCAGTTTTTT
TRBJ2-1	TRBV12-3/TRBV12-4	TRBD2	.	CASSFGGRGLAGGPGSYNEQFF	TGTGCCAGCAGTTTTGGAGGGAGGGGACTAGCGGGAGGGCCGGGCTCCTACAATGAGCAGTTCTTC
TRBJ1-2	TRBV6-1	.	few	CASSEGTYGYTF	TGTGCCAGCAGTGAAGGGACCTATGGCTACACCTTC
TRBJ2-3	TRBV29-1	.	many	CSVEEQGPDTQYF	TGCAGCGTTGAGGAACAGGGCCCAGATACGCAGTATTTT
TRBJ1-2	TRBV29-1	.	few	CSVERDISDYGYTF	TGCAGCGTAGAAAGGGACATTTCGGACTATGGCTACACCTTC
TRBJ1-2	TRBV3-1	.	many	CASSQAGKGYTF	TGTGCCAGCAGCCAAGCGGGGAAAGGCTACACCTTC
TRBJ1-2	TRBV5-1	.	.	CASSLWTGTNYGYTF	TGCGCCAGCAGCTTGTGGACCGGGACTAACTATGGCTACACCTTC